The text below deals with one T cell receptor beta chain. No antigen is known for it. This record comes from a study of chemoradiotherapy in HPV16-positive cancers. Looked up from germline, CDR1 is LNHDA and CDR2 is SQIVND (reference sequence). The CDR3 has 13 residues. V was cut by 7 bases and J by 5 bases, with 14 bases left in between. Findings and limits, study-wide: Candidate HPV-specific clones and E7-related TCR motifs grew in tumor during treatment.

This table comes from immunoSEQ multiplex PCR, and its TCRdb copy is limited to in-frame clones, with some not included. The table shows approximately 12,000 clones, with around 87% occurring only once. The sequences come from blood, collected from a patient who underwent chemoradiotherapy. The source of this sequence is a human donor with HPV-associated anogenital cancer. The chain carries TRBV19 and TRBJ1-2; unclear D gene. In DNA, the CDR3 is TGTGCCAGTACCCCGGGGTCGCGTTATGGCTACACCTTC. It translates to CASTPGSRYGYTF. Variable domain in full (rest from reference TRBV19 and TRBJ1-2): DGGITQSPKYLFRKEGQNVTLSCEQNLNHDAMYWYRQDPGQGLRLIYYSQIVNDFQKGDIAEGYSVSREKKESFPLTVTSAQKNPTAFYLCASTPGSRYGYTFGSGTRLTVV.